Included here is one TCR beta chain sequence, with context. Its antigen is currently unknown. This PCR relied on a set of 60 Vbeta primers and 13 Jbeta primers. Clones were read by immunoSEQ multiplex PCR, and TCRdb kept only the in-frame ones, dropping some. The data contain over 150,000 clones, 70% to 90% of them singletons. The germline CDR1 and CDR2 sequences are MGHRA and YSYEKL. V lost 1 base to trimming and J lost 11 bases; unmatched junction nucleotides: 11. This CDR3 is built from 16 residues. These data are taken from a study of cytomegalovirus exposure and HLA in healthy donors. Study-wide points: Available immune exposure information was restricted to CMV serostatus only.

The sequence came from a woman in her twenties or thirties in good health and CMV-seropositive. The chain links TRBV4-1 to TRBJ1-1; 12 positions agree with TRBD1. The sample consisted of PBMCs. The CDR3 loop reads CASSQAGTGGGECAFF. The CDR3 DNA is TGCGCCAGCAGCCAAGCCGGGACAGGGGGCGGAGAATGCGCTTTCTTT.